A single sample gave rise to the 5 T cell receptor beta chains below, sequenced in a study of T-cell memory formation after mild COVID-19. TCRdb analysed the 5' RACE reads with MiXCR anew, one entry per CDR3 protein. Of under 300,000 distinct CDR3 sequences listed, 7% to 10% were seen once; the top ten hold approximately 23%. Sequenced material: PBMCs or a T cell subset sorted from them (not recorded which). The receptor source for this set is a man aged 18 to 30 who had mild COVID-19 (a few samples of this study predate the infection). Cell type and time point are not known.

This clonotype occurred a few times. V is TRBV7-9 and J is TRBJ1-4; D is ambiguous. V lost 4 bases to trimming and J lost 0 bases, with 27 bases between them. The CDR3 consists of 21 residues. The germline gives CDR1 SEHNR, CDR2 FQNEAQ (reference sequence). Here the CDR3 DNA reads TGTGCCAGCAGCTCGCCGCCCCCCGCTCCAATGCAGGCTGCAACTAATGAAAAACTGTTTTTT. Its translation: CASSSPPPAPMQAATNEKLFF.

This clonotype was counted between two and nine times. The CDR3 nucleotides are TGTGCCACCAGCCTAGGGCAGCGCGGCACAGATACGCAGTATTTT. This sequence encodes CATSLGQRGTDTQYF. The chain combines TRBV15 with TRBJ2-3; D uncertain. The V gene's germline CDR1 is LNHNV and CDR2 YYDKDF (reference sequence). This CDR3 spans 15 amino acids. V was cut by 5 bases and J by 1 base, with 13 bases left in between. Full variable domain (rest looked up from reference TRBV15 and TRBJ2-3): DAMVIQNPRYQVTQFGKPVTLSCSQTLNHNVMYWYQQKSSQAPKLLFHYYDKDFNNEADTPDNFQSRRPNTSFCFLDIRSPGLGDTAMYLCATSLGQRGTDTQYFGPGTRLTVL.

About this clonotype itself: The junction and the germline gene differ at one end; a read error may be behind it. This chain connects TRBV4-3 to TRBJ1-6, with unresolved D. The germline CDR1 and CDR2 sequences are LGHNA and YSLEER. The CDR3 loop spans 15 amino acids. The DNA for the CDR3 is TGCGCCAGCAGCCCCGACCAGACCTATTATTCACCCCTCCACTTT. Its translation: CASSPDQTYYSPLHF.

V is TRBV29-1 and J is TRBJ1-2; D is unclear. The V end lost 5 bases, the J end lost 8 bases, and 12 bases lay between the germline ends. CDR1 SQVTM and CDR2 ANQGSEA come from the germline V gene. The CDR3 contains 11 residues. Here the CDR3 DNA reads TGCAGCGTTCTCCTACTCGGGGGCTACACCTTC. Translating it yields CSVLLLGGYTF.

This clonotype appeared a few times. The chain carries TRBV7-2 and TRBJ1-4; unclear D gene. The CDR3 has 15 amino acids. The V end lost 4 bases, the J end lost 7 bases, and 16 bases lay between the germline ends. The V gene's germline CDR1 is SGHTA and CDR2 FQGNSA. The CDR3 loop is CASSSWEVPSEKLFF. Written as DNA, the CDR3 is TGTGCCAGCAGCTCCTGGGAGGTCCCGTCTGAAAAACTGTTTTTT. The full variable domain, in which reference TRBV7-2 and TRBJ1-4 provide the parts outside the CDR3, is GAGVSQSPSNKVTEKGKDVELRCDPISGHTALYWYRQSLGQGLEFLIYFQGNSAPDKSGLPSDRFSAERTGGSVSTLTIQRTQQEDSAVYLCASSSWEVPSEKLFFGSGTQLSVL.